A single sample is the source of the 27 T cell receptor beta chains below, sequenced in a study of T cell clones after liver transplantation. Assay: immunoSEQ multiplex PCR; the TCRdb copy retains only in-frame clones and omits some. The sample records approximately 100,000 clones, 80% to 85% being singletons. The source material was CD4+ T cells from blood, sampled before liver transplant. The source is a human donor who received a liver transplant.

V usage is TRBV5-1 and J usage is TRBJ1-5; 9 nucleotides match TRBD1. This CDR3 comprises 14 residues. The junction had 6 bases not matched to a gene; V was cut back by 4 bases and J by 7 bases. CDR1 is SGHRS, CDR2 YFSETQ, per germline. The CDR3 nucleotides read TGCGCCAGCAGCCCCGGGACAGGGCAACAGCCCCAGCATTTT. As protein: CASSPGTGQQPQHF.

The gene calls are TRBV6-5 and TRBJ1-5, with 7 positions matching TRBD1. Germline CDR1 and CDR2: MNHEY and SVGAGI. The CDR3 is made up of 15 amino acids. Trimming took 6 bases from V and 1 from J; bases not matched to a gene: 6. The CDR3 DNA sequence: TGTGCCAGCAGCCGCGACAGGGACAGCAATCAGCCCCAGCATTTT. Its protein product is CASSRDRDSNQPQHF.

The chain employs TRBV19 and TRBJ2-3; TRBD2 aligns across 8 bases. Germline loops: CDR1 LNHDA, CDR2 SQIVND (reference sequence). The CDR3 spans 15 residues. With V trimmed by 3 bases and J by 4 bases, 6 bases remained unmatched. The CDR3: CASSIGRAGSDTQYF. The CDR3 nucleotides read TGTGCCAGTAGTATCGGGAGGGCGGGATCAGATACGCAGTATTTT. The entire variable domain, with the rest obtained from reference TRBV19 and TRBJ2-3, is as follows: DGGITQSPKYLFRKEGQNVTLSCEQNLNHDAMYWYRQDPGQGLRLIYYSQIVNDFQKGDIAEGYSVSREKKESFPLTVTSAQKNPTAFYLCASSIGRAGSDTQYFGPGTRLTVL.

CDR3 residues: CASSLEGYRDTQYF. CDR3 bases: TGCGCCAGCAGCTTGGAAGGGTATAGGGATACGCAGTATTTT. The V gene is TRBV5-1, the J gene TRBJ2-3; D not resolved. Germline CDR1 reads SGHRS; CDR2 reads YFSETQ. V was trimmed by 0 bases and J by 6 bases, leaving 11 bases between them. CDR3 size: 14 residues.

The chain joins TRBV4-1 to TRBJ1-2; no definite D call. V lost 4 bases and J 7 bases, leaving 7 bases between the germline ends. This CDR3 comprises 11 residues. CDR1 and CDR2 (germline): MGHRA, YSYEKL. CDR3 bases: TGCGCCAGCAGCCGAGAGGGTGGCTACACCTTC. Protein sequence: CASSREGGYTF.

The chain employs TRBV7-6 and TRBJ1-3, with D possibly being TRBD1 (5 bases). Trimming took off 1 base at V and 1 base at J, with 8 bases between the two ends. Germline V gives CDR1 SGHVS, CDR2 FNYEAQ. The CDR3 covers 15 residues. This CDR3 is CASSLDRFSGNTIYF. The CDR3 coding sequence is TGTGCCAGCAGCTTAGACAGGTTTTCTGGAAACACCATATATTTT.

The genes are TRBV11-2 and TRBJ1-1; D is undetermined. The CDR3 runs 11 residues. Germline V lookup: CDR1 SGHAT, CDR2 FQNNGV. V gave up 5 bases and J gave up 8 bases, with 9 bases separating them. As DNA, the CDR3 is TGTGCCAGCAGCCTCCGGACGGAAGCTTTCTTT. This codes for CASSLRTEAFF.

The V gene is TRBV6-1, the J gene TRBJ1-1; D perhaps matches TRBD1 (6 bases). CDR1 MNHNS and CDR2 SASEGT come from the germline V gene. Trimming stripped 4 bases from V and 0 bases from J, with 15 bases between. The CDR3 totals 16 residues. This chain's CDR3 is CASSVRTDRMNTEAFF. In DNA form, the CDR3 reads TGTGCCAGCAGTGTTAGGACAGACCGAATGAACACTGAAGCTTTCTTT.

This sequence joins TRBV6-5 and TRBJ2-5; 8 bases are a match to TRBD1. The germline gives CDR1 MNHEY, CDR2 SVGAGI. The CDR3 runs to 14 residues. Trimming removed 5 bases from V and 1 base from J; junction bases left unmatched: 3. The CDR3 sequence: CASSRQGSQETQYF. In DNA form, the CDR3 reads TGTGCCAGCAGTCGACAGGGGAGCCAAGAGACCCAGTACTTC.

J is TRBJ1-1 and V is TRBV6-5, with D perhaps matching TRBD1 (5 bases). The germline CDR1 and CDR2 sequences are MNHEY and SVGAGI. The V gene lost 6 bases and the J gene lost 5 bases, with 19 bases spanning the gap. The CDR3 is 15 residues long. The CDR3 protein is CASRPSLRVGTEAFF. The DNA of the CDR3 is TGTGCCAGCAGACCATCGCTCAGGGTGGGGACTGAAGCTTTCTTT.

A word on this clone: A read error may account for a junction end that differs from germline. The genes are TRBV9 and TRBJ2-1, with 8 bases fitting TRBD2. Germline V gene sequence: CDR1 SGDLS, CDR2 YYNGEE. The CDR3 has 14 residues. The CDR3, as DNA: TGTGCCAGCGGCGTCGGCGGGGGGTTCAATGAGCAGTTCTTC. Translating gives CASGVGGGFNEQFF.

CDR3 bases: TGTGCCAGCAGCTTAGGGCAGGTCGGTCAGCCCCAGCATTTT. Encoded protein: CASSLGQVGQPQHF. V and J are TRBV7-2 and TRBJ1-5; the D is unclear. The CDR3 runs 14 residues. The V end was cut by 1 base, the J end by 6 bases, with 10 bases between. CDR1 is SGHTA, CDR2 FQGNSA, per germline.

This chain joins TRBV7-2 and TRBJ2-2; the D is unclear. The CDR3 totals 13 residues. Germline V gene data show CDR1 as SGHTA and CDR2 as FQGNSA. The V end lost 5 bases, the J end lost 4 bases, and 8 bases lay between the germline ends. This chain's CDR3 is CASSQWSTGELFF. The CDR3 coding sequence is TGTGCCAGCAGCCAATGGAGCACCGGGGAGCTGTTTTTT.

This clone was counted a single time. The chain couples TRBV15 to TRBJ2-5; 8 nucleotides line up with TRBD1. Germline CDR1 is LNHNV and CDR2 is YYDKDF (reference sequence). CDR3 size: 16 residues. The V and J ends lost 3 bases and 1 base, in that order; junction bases with no gene match: 7. This CDR3 is CATSRPAGGSQETQYF. Here the CDR3 DNA reads TGTGCCACCAGCAGGCCGGCAGGGGGCAGCCAAGAGACCCAGTACTTC.

The chain is built from TRBV6-5 and TRBJ2-1; D remains unclear. Germline CDR1 MNHEY, CDR2 SVGAGI. Trimming took off 0 bases at V and 8 bases at J, with 5 bases between the two ends. The CDR3 has 12 amino acids. This chain's CDR3 is CASSYSGYEQFF. CDR3 in DNA: TGTGCCAGCAGTTACTCTGGGTATGAGCAGTTCTTC.

The chain recombines TRBV4-3 with TRBJ2-7, with D perhaps matching TRBD1 (6 bases). The CDR3 contains 15 residues. Germline CDR1 reads LGHNA; CDR2 reads YSLEER. The V gene lost 1 base and the J gene lost 1 base, with 11 bases spanning the gap. CDR3 protein: CASSQATQGSYEQYF. The CDR3 DNA follows: TGCGCCAGCAGCCAAGCCACACAGGGATCCTACGAGCAGTACTTC.

V is TRBV7-3 and J is TRBJ1-1; D not resolved. The CDR3 has 14 amino acids. Germline CDR1 reads SGHTA; CDR2 reads FQGTGA. V was shortened by 6 bases and J by 0 bases, with 11 bases between the two germline ends. CDR3 DNA: TGTGCCAGCAGGCGAGGCGGGATGAACACTGAAGCTTTCTTT. This codes for CASRRGGMNTEAFF.

This chain connects TRBV5-8 to TRBJ2-1; D is possibly TRBD1 (6 bases). The CDR3 is 12 residues long. V was clipped by 4 bases and J by 10 bases, with 12 bases between them. Per germline, CDR1 SGHTS and CDR2 YDEGEE. The CDR3 DNA reads as TGTGCCAGCAGCACCAGGGGAACCGAGCAGTTCTTC. Protein product: CASSTRGTEQFF.

CDR3 nucleotides: TGTGCCAGCAGCCGACTAGGAGCGTTGTCCGGGGAGCTGTTTTTT. This encodes CASSRLGALSGELFF. The chain has TRBV2 and TRBJ2-2; tentative D call: TRBD2 (6 bases). V lost 6 bases, J lost 6 bases, and 17 bases lay in between. CDR1 is SNHLY and CDR2 is FYNNEI in the germline V gene. The CDR3 contains 15 residues.

V is TRBV7-6 and J is TRBJ2-7; D unclear. Germline V CDR1 and CDR2: SGHVS, FNYEAQ. V dropped 3 bases and J dropped 4 bases, with 13 bases sitting between them. The CDR3 spans 14 residues. The DNA for the CDR3 is TGTGCCAGCAGCTTCCCGTTAAAGACTTACGAGCAGTACTTC. It encodes CASSFPLKTYEQYF.

The chain links TRBV7-8 to TRBJ2-3; D not resolved. The CDR3 is made up of 16 amino acids. Germline V CDR1 and CDR2: SGHVS, FQNEAQ. Between the trimmed V and J ends, which lost 2 bases and 2 bases, there was a span of 14 bases. The CDR3 loop reads CASSLLNLVDTDTQYF. CDR3 DNA sequence: TGTGCCAGCAGCTTACTAAACCTAGTTGACACAGATACGCAGTATTTT.

The chain joins TRBV27 to TRBJ2-7; TRBD1 is a possible D gene (7 bases). The V end lost 5 bases, the J end lost 3 bases, and 17 bases lay between the germline ends. CDR3 size: 15 residues. Per germline, CDR1 MNHEY and CDR2 SMNVEV (reference sequence). This chain's CDR3 is CASSQQGTPYYEQYF. The DNA for the CDR3 is TGTGCCAGCAGTCAACAGGGGACTCCCTACTACGAGCAGTACTTC.

There are a few counts of this clone. The rearrangement joins TRBV5-6 to TRBJ2-7, with D possibly being TRBD1 or TRBD2 (6 bases each). V dropped 4 bases and J dropped 4 bases, with 18 bases sitting between them. Per the germline V gene, CDR1 is SGHDT and CDR2 is YYEEEE. The CDR3 extends over 15 amino acids. CDR3 sequence reads: CASSRWRDTIYEQYF. CDR3 DNA sequence: TGTGCCAGCAGCCGATGGCGGGACACCATTTACGAGCAGTACTTC.

V is TRBV9 and J is TRBJ2-3; 7 nucleotides line up with TRBD1. CDR1 and CDR2 from the germline V gene are SGDLS and YYNGEE. With V trimmed by 2 bases and J by 2 bases, 5 bases remained unmatched. CDR3 length: 15 amino acids. The CDR3 sequence is CASSVTGANTDTQYF. CDR3 DNA sequence: TGTGCCAGCAGCGTTACAGGGGCGAACACAGATACGCAGTATTTT.

The chain is built from TRBV6-6 and TRBJ1-3; 7 bases line up with TRBD1. Germline trimming cut 6 bases from V and 0 bases from J; bases unmatched to any gene: 8. Germline V CDR1 and CDR2: MNHNY, SVGAGI (reference sequence). The CDR3 runs 16 residues. DNA of the CDR3: TGTGCCAGCAGAACCGGGACAGCGAGCTCTGGAAACACCATATATTTT. It yields the protein CASRTGTASSGNTIYF.

The chain links TRBV6-4 to TRBJ1-5, with D possibly being TRBD1 (5 bases). The CDR3 has 13 amino acids. Trimming left V 3 bases short and J 9 bases short, with 12 bases between. The germline V gene has CDR1 MRHNA and CDR2 SNTAGT. The CDR3 region has the DNA TGTGCCAGCAGTGAGGGGGTTGGGCTGCCCCAGCATTTT. Protein: CASSEGVGLPQHF.

The J gene is TRBJ2-7, the V gene TRBV6-1; D perhaps matches TRBD1 (5 bases). V was clipped by 5 bases and J by 6 bases, with 8 bases between them. CDR3 length: 11 residues. Germline CDR1 MNHNS, CDR2 SASEGT. The CDR3 loop is CASSQGFEQYF. In nucleotides, the CDR3 is TGTGCCAGCAGTCAGGGCTTCGAGCAGTACTTC.